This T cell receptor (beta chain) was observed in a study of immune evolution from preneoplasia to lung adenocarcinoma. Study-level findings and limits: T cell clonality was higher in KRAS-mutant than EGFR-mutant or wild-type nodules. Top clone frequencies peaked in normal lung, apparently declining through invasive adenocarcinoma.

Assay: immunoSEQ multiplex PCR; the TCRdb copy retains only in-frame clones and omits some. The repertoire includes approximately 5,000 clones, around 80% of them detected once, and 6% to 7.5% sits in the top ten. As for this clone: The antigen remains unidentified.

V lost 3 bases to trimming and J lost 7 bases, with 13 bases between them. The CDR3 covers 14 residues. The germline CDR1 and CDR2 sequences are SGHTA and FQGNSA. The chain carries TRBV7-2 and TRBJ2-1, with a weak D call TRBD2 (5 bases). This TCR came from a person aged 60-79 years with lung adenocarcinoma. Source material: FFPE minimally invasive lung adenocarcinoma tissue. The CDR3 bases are TGTGCCAGCAGCTTTACGGGATTTTTGAATGAGCAGTTCTTC. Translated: CASSFTGFLNEQFF.